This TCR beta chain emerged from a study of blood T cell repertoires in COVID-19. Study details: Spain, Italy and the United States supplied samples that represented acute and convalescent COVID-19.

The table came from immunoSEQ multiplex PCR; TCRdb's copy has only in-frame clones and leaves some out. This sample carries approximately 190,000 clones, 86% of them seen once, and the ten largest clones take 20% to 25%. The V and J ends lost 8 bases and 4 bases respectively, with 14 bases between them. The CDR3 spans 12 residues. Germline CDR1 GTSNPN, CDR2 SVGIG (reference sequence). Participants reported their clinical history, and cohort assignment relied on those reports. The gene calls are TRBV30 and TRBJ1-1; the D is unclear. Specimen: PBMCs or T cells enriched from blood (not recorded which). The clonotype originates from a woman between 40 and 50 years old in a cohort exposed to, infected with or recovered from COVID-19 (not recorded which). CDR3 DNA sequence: TGTGCCCTTGTCGGAGGGAGCACTGAAGCTTTCTTT. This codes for CALVGGSTEAFF. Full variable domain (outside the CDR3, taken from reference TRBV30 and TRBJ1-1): SQTIHQWPATLVQPVGSPLSLECTVEGTSNPNLYWYRQAAGRGLQLLFYSVGIGQISSEVPQNLSASRPQDRQFILSSKKLLLSDSGFYLCALVGGSTEAFFGQGTRLTVV.